Each of the 18 T cell receptor beta chains below was sequenced from the same sample in a study of graft-versus-host responses after intestinal transplantation. Assay: immunoSEQ multiplex PCR; the TCRdb copy retains only in-frame clones and omits some. The profile shows about 4,600 clones, over 25% of them singletons. Source: alloreactive CD4+ T cells from a mixed lymphocyte reaction culture, taken before intestinal transplant. Subset noted: CFSE-low proliferating T cells sorted from approximately 6-day pre-transplant mixed lymphocyte reaction (GvH or HvG direction). The receptor source for this set is a human patient who received an intestinal transplant.

This clone ranks as large. The V call is TRBV6-5, the J call TRBJ1-1; D is ambiguous. The CDR3 consists of 15 residues. Germline V gene sequence: CDR1 MNHEY, CDR2 SVGAGI. V lost 6 bases and J lost 0, with 14 bases in between. DNA of the CDR3: TGTGCCAGCAGCTCGCCGGGGTCCATGAACACTGAAGCTTTCTTT. This sequence encodes CASSSPGSMNTEAFF.

This clone has a handful of counts. The chain joins TRBV5-1 to TRBJ2-2; D is uncertain. V was cut by 0 bases and J by 1 base, with 10 bases left in between. The CDR3 has 16 residues. CDR1 is SGHRS, CDR2 YFSETQ, per germline. As DNA, the CDR3 is TGCGCCAGCAGCTTGGAACCAAATAAGAACACCGGGGAGCTGTTTTTT. It specifies CASSLEPNKNTGELFF.

The chain couples TRBV25-1 to TRBJ2-5, with a possible D match to TRBD2 (6 bases). CDR3 length: 15 amino acids. The germline gives CDR1 MGHDK, CDR2 SYGVNS. The V gene lost 2 bases and the J gene lost 4 bases, with 14 bases spanning the gap. The CDR3 loop reads CASSEGSLARETQYF. For the CDR3, the DNA is TGTGCCAGCAGTGAAGGATCACTAGCTAGAGAGACCCAGTACTTC.

This clone counts as medium-sized. As DNA, the CDR3 is TGTGCCAGCAGCTTAACAGGGGGCTATGGCTACACCTTC. This codes for CASSLTGGYGYTF. The chain links TRBV7-6 to TRBJ1-2; 8 bases line up with TRBD1. With 2 bases clipped from V and 4 bases from J, the junction kept 0 bases outside the gene matches. Germline V gene sequence: CDR1 SGHVS, CDR2 FNYEAQ. CDR3 length: 13 amino acids.

This clone is categorized as medium-sized (0.01 to 0.1%). V usage is TRBV6-6 and J usage is TRBJ1-5; D is unresolved. The CDR3 covers 13 residues. Germline V CDR1 and CDR2: MNHNY, SVGAGI (reference sequence). Trimming removed 2 bases at V and 5 bases at J, with 7 bases between. The CDR3 bases are TGTGCCAGCAGTTACGGACGCGATCAGCCCCAGCATTTT. Residues: CASSYGRDQPQHF.

The rearrangement links TRBV5-1 to TRBJ2-1, with 7 bases aligning to TRBD2. V lost 3 bases to trimming and J lost 0 bases; unmatched junction nucleotides: 3. From germline, CDR1 is SGHRS and CDR2 YFSETQ. CDR3 length equals 15 residues. CDR3 residues: CASSWRGSSYNEQFF. CDR3 DNA: TGCGCCAGCAGCTGGCGGGGGAGCTCCTACAATGAGCAGTTCTTC.

Remarks on this clone: A single base separates this from a much larger clone, so it may be a read error. The chain employs TRBV2 and TRBJ2-7; 8 nucleotides match TRBD2. The germline V gene has CDR1 SNHLY and CDR2 FYNNEI. There are 17 residues in the CDR3. J gave up 6 bases and V 0 bases, and 13 bases lay outside the gene matches. The CDR3 loop reads CASSEARLAGLTCEQYF. Written as DNA, the CDR3 is TGTGCCAGCAGTGAAGCCCGCTTAGCGGGGTTGACCTGCGAGCAGTACTTC.

This chain connects TRBV29-1 to TRBJ1-5; TRBD1 aligns across 7 bases. CDR3 size: 13 residues. Germline V lookup: CDR1 SQVTM, CDR2 ANQGSEA. V lost 4 bases, J lost 4 bases, and 4 bases stayed unmatched. The CDR3 sequence is CSVVTGFNQPQHF. CDR3 sequence (DNA): TGCAGCGTTGTGACAGGGTTTAATCAGCCCCAGCATTTT. The whole variable domain, filled in from reference TRBV29-1 and TRBJ1-5, reads SAVISQKPSRDICQRGTSLTIQCQVDSQVTMMFWYRQQPGQSLTLIATANQGSEATYESGFVIDKFPISRPNLTFSTLTVSNMSPEDSSIYLCSVVTGFNQPQHFGDGTRLSIL.

In this sample, this clone turned up a few times. V and J are TRBV19 and TRBJ2-7; D could derive from TRBD1 or TRBD2 (5 bases each). The CDR3 contains 14 residues. V was clipped by 6 bases and J by 4 bases, with 16 bases between them. Germline loops: CDR1 LNHDA, CDR2 SQIVND (reference sequence). CDR3 sequence: CASRTMRAGYEQYF. The CDR3 region has the DNA TGTGCCAGTAGAACCATGAGGGCAGGGTACGAGCAGTACTTC.

The gene calls are TRBV11-1 and TRBJ2-7; D is perhaps TRBD1 (5 bases). This CDR3 has 15 amino acids. The ends were cut back, 3 bases at V and 3 bases at J, with 15 bases in the middle. The germline CDR1 and CDR2 sequences are SGHAT and FQDESV (reference sequence). CDR3 loop: CASSFQGRLGYEQYF. CDR3 sequence (DNA): TGTGCCAGCAGCTTCCAGGGTAGATTAGGCTACGAGCAGTACTTC. Full variable domain (outside the CDR3, taken from reference TRBV11-1 and TRBJ2-7): EAEVAQSPRYKITEKSQAVAFWCDPISGHATLYWYRQILGQGPELLVQFQDESVVDDSQLPKDRFSAERLKGVDSTLKIQPAELGDSAMYLCASSFQGRLGYEQYFGPGTRLTVT.

This clone was seen more than once but under ten times. This may come from a read error, since a much larger clone is one base off. The chain uses TRBV6-1 and TRBJ1-1; possibly TRBD1 for D (5 bases). From germline, CDR1 is MNHNS and CDR2 SASEGT. The CDR3 is made up of 14 amino acids. The CDR3 sequence: CSSRIYGGNTEAFF. DNA for the CDR3: TGTTCCAGCAGAATCTACGGGGGGAACACTGAAGCTTTCTTT.

A remark on this clone: Given a far larger clone just one base away, this is likely a sequencing read error. The rearrangement uses TRBV6-5 and TRBJ2-5; 10 positions match TRBD1. The CDR3 contains 14 residues. Looked up from germline, CDR1 is MNHEY and CDR2 is SVGAGI. CDR3 nucleotide sequence: TGTGCCCGCAGCCGACAGGGGGCGCGGGAGACCCAGTACTTC. Translation: CARSRQGARETQYF.

With regard to this clone: The likely explanation is a read error, given a far larger clone one base away. The same CDR3 also results from other DNA sequences found in this sample. The V and J genes are TRBV2 and TRBJ2-1; 12 bases match TRBD2. Trimming took 6 bases from V and 7 from J; bases not matched to a gene: 13. Germline V gene data show CDR1 as SNHLY and CDR2 as FYNNEI. This CDR3 has 17 residues. The chain's CDR3 is CASSRPLLAGGQNEQFF. Written as DNA, the CDR3 is TGTGCCAGCAGCCGCCCGCTTCTAGCGGGGGGGCAGAATGAGCAGTTCTTC.

CDR3: CASSLGQGSYEQYF. CDR3 in DNA: TGCGCCAGCAGCTTGGGGCAGGGATCCTACGAGCAGTACTTC. This chain connects TRBV5-1 to TRBJ2-7, with D possibly being TRBD1 (5 bases). Between the trimmed V and J ends, which lost 0 bases and 1 base, there was a span of 8 bases. The CDR3 consists of 14 residues. Looked up from germline, CDR1 is SGHRS and CDR2 is YFSETQ.

This clone is medium-sized within its sample. The chain is built from TRBV6-1 and TRBJ2-2; D could derive from TRBD1 or TRBD2 (6 bases each). The CDR3 consists of 17 residues. V was shortened by 1 base and J by 5 bases, with 17 bases between the two germline ends. In germline, CDR1 is MNHNS, CDR2 SASEGT. The CDR3 sequence is CASSEVGGRAGTGELFF. The CDR3 bases are TGTGCCAGCAGTGAAGTGGGGGGCAGGGCGGGTACCGGGGAGCTGTTTTTT.

This clone qualifies as medium-sized. This chain uses TRBV15 with TRBJ2-7; D unresolved. The CDR3 consists of 11 residues. CDR1 is LNHNV, CDR2 YYDKDF, per germline (reference sequence). Trimming left V 1 base short and J 4 bases short, with 2 bases between. CDR3 bases: TGTGCCACCAGCAGAGGGTACGAGCAGTACTTC. This codes for CATSRGYEQYF.

This clone was observed a handful of times. V and J are TRBV4-1 and TRBJ2-7; D is possibly TRBD1 (5 bases). Germline assignment: CDR1 MGHRA and CDR2 YSYEKL. V gave up 1 base and J gave up 2 bases, with 9 bases separating them. CDR3 length equals 14 residues. CDR3 sequence reads: CASSQAYRTYEQYF. For the CDR3, the DNA is TGCGCCAGCAGCCAAGCCTACAGGACCTACGAGCAGTACTTC.

Notes on this clone: This may be a read error, as it is one base from a much larger clone. The rearrangement uses TRBV9 and TRBJ2-3, with unresolved D. With 4 bases removed from V and 5 bases from J, the gap between germline ends came to 14 bases. This CDR3 has 14 residues. The V gene's germline CDR1 is SGDLS and CDR2 YYNGEE. The CDR3 bases are TGTGCCAGCAGCAAACGATCCAACATAGATACGCAGTATTTT. Protein product: CASSKRSNIDTQYF.